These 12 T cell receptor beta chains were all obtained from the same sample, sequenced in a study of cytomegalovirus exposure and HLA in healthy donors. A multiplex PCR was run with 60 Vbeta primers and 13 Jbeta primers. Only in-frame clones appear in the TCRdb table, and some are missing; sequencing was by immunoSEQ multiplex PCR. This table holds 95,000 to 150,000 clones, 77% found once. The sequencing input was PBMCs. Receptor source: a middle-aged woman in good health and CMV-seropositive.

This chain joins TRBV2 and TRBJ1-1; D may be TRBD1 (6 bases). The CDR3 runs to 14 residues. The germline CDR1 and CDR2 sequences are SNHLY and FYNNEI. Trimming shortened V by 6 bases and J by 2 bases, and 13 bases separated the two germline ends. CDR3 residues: CASRAVGANTEAFF. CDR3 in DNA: TGTGCCAGCAGGGCTGTGGGGGCAAACACTGAAGCTTTCTTT. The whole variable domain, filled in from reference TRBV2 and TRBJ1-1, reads EPEVTQTPSHQVTQMGQEVILRCVPISNHLYFYWYRQILGQKVEFLVSFYNNEISEKSEIFDDQFSVERPDGSNFTLKIRSTKLEDSAMYFCASRAVGANTEAFFGQGTRLTVV.

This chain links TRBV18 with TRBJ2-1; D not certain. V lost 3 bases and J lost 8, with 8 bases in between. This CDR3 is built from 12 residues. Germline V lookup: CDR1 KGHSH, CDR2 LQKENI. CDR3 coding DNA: TGTGCCAGCTCACCCCTAGAGGATGAGCAGTTCTTC. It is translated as CASSPLEDEQFF.

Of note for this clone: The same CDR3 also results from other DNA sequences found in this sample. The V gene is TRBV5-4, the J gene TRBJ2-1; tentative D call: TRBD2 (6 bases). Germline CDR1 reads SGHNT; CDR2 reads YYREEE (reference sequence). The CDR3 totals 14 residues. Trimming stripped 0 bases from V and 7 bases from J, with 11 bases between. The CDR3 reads CASSLVMGGNEQFF. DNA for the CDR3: TGTGCCAGCAGCTTGGTAATGGGGGGAAATGAGCAGTTCTTC.

The CDR3, as DNA: TGCGCCAGCAGCTTGGGGGACAGTGGCTATGGCTACACCTTC. It is translated as CASSLGDSGYGYTF. The J gene is TRBJ1-2, the V gene TRBV5-1; 7 bases fit TRBD1. Germline CDR1 reads SGHRS; CDR2 reads YFSETQ. The length of the CDR3 is 14 residues. With V trimmed by 0 bases and J by 4 bases, 3 bases remained unmatched.

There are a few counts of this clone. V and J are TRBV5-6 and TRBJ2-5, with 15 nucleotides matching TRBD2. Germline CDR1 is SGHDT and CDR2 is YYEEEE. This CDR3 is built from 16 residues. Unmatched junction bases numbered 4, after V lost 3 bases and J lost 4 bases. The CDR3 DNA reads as TGTGCCAGCAGCTGGGGACTAGCGGGAGGCGGAGAGACCCAGTACTTC. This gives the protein CASSWGLAGGGETQYF.

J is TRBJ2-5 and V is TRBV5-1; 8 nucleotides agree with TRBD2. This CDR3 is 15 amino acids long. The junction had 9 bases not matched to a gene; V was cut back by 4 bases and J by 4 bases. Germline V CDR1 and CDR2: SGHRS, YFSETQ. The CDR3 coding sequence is TGCGCCAGCAGCATAACCGGGACTAGAGGAGAGACCCAGTACTTC. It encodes CASSITGTRGETQYF.

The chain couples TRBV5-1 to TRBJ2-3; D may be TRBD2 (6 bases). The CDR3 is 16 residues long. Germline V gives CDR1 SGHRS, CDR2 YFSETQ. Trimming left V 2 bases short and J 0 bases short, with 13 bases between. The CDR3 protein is CASSFTFAGSTDTQYF. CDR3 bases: TGCGCCAGCAGCTTTACCTTTGCGGGGAGCACAGATACGCAGTATTTT.

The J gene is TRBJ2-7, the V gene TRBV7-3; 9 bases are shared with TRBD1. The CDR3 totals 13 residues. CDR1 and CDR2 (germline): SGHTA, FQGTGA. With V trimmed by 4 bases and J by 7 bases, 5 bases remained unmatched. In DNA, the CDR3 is TGTGCCAGCAGCTCAGACAGGGGGGGGGAGCAGTACTTC. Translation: CASSSDRGGEQYF.

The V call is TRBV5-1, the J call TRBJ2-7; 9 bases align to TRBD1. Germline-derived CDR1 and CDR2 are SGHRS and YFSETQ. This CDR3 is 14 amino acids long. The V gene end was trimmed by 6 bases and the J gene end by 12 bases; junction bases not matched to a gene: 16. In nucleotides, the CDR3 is TGCGCCAGCACCGCCGGGACAGGGTTCCCCCAGTGGTACTTC. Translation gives CASTAGTGFPQWYF.

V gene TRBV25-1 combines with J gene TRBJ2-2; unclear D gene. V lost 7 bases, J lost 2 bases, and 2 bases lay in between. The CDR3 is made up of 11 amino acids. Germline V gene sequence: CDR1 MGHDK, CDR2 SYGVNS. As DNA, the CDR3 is TGTGCCAGCACTAACACCGGGGAGCTGTTTTTT. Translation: CASTNTGELFF.

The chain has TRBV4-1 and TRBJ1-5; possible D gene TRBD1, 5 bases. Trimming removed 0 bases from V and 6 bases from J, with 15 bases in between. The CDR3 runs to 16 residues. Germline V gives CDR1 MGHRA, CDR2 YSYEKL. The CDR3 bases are TGCGCCAGCAGCCAAGAAGGGGTAGGCGGTCCTCAGCCCCAGCATTTT. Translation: CASSQEGVGGPQPQHF.

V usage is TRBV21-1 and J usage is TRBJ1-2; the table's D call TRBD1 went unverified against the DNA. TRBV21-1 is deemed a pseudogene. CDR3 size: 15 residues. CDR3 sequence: CASSPGPPGNYGYTF. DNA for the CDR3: TGTGCCAGCAGCCCAGGGCCCCCCGGGAACTATGGCTACACCTTC.